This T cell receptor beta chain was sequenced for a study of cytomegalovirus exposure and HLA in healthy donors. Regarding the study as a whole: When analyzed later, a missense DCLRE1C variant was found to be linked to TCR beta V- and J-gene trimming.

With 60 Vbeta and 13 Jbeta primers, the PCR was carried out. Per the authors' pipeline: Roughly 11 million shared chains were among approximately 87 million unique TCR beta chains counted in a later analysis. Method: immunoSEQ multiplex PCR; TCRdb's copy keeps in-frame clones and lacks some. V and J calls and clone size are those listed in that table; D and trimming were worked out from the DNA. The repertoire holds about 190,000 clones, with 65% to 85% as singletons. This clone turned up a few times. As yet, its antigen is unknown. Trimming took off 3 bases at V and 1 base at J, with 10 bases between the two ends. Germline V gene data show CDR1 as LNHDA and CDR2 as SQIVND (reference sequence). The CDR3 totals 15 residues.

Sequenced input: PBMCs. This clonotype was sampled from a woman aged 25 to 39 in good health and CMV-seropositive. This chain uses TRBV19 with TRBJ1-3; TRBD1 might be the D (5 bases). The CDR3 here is CASSMGGPSGNTIYF. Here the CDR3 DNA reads TGTGCCAGTAGTATGGGGGGTCCTTCTGGAAACACCATATATTTT.